The subject of this entry is one T cell receptor beta chain. The source of the sample is a study of blood T cell repertoires in COVID-19. For the study at large: Nucleic acid was either cDNA or gDNA, and it came from T cells, B-cell-depleted T cells, or PBMCs.

V was clipped by 5 bases and J by 8 bases, with 15 bases between them. The CDR3 length is 14 residues. Germline V lookup: CDR1 KGHSH, CDR2 LQKENI. Original data processing: Amplifying reference gene primers gave estimates of nucleated cell counts. Repertoires were generated with immunoSEQ multiplex PCR, while TCRdb's copy carries only in-frame clones and drops some. That table is the source of V, J and clone size, and D and trimming were worked out from the DNA. The sample has hundreds of thousands of clones, roughly 89% seen once; the top ten hold about 5%. Sequencing was performed on peripheral blood. V usage is TRBV18 and J usage is TRBJ1-4; D remains unclear. This receptor was identified in a man aged 35-49 years with acute or convalescent COVID-19. CDR3 coding DNA: TGTGCCAGCTCAACCGATGGCGGGAGCGAAAAACTGTTTTTT. Translating gives CASSTDGGSEKLFF.